What follows describes a single T cell receptor beta chain. The data originate from a study of blood T cell repertoires in COVID-19. At the level of the study: Specimens from acute and convalescent COVID-19 originated in the United States, Italy and Spain.

The CDR3 sequence is 18 residues long. The V end lost 0 bases, the J end lost 7 bases, and 25 bases lay between the germline ends. Germline CDR1 reads SGDLS; CDR2 reads YYNGEE. Only in-frame clones appear in the TCRdb table, and some are missing; sequencing was by immunoSEQ multiplex PCR. The sample includes roughly 230,000 clones, approximately 84% of them seen just once. This clonotype originated in a man over 45 with acute or convalescent COVID-19. The sample consisted of peripheral blood. The chain recombines TRBV9 with TRBJ2-5; perhaps TRBD1 as D (6 bases). The CDR3 nucleotides read TGTGCCAGCAGCGTAGTCTCAAACCTTAGACCAGGGGAAGGGACCCAGTACTTC. Its protein product is CASSVVSNLRPGEGTQYF.